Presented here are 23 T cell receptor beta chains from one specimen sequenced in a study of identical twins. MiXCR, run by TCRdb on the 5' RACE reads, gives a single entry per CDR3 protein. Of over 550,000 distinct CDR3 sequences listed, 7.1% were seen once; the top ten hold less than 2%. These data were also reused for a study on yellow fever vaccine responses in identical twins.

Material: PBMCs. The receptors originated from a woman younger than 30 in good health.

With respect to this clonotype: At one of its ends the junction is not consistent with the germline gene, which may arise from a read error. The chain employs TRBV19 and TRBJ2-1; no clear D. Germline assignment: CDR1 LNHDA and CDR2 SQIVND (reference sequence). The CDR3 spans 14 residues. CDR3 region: CASSIDLSDNKQFF. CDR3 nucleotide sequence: TGTGCCAGTAGTATAGATCTCTCCGACAATAAGCAGTTCTTC. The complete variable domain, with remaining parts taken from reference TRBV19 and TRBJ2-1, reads DGGITQSPKYLFRKEGQNVTLSCEQNLNHDAMYWYRQDPGQGLRLIYYSQIVNDFQKGDIAEGYSVSREKKESFPLTVTSAQKNPTAFYLCASSIDLSDNKQFFGPGTRLTVL.

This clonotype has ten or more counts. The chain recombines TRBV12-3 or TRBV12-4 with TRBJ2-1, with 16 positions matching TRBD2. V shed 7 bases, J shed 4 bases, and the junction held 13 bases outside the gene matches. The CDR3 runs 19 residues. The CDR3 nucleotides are TGTGCCAGCACATGGAGTCCCGGGACTAGCGGGGGGGATTACAATGAGCAGTTCTTC. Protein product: CASTWSPGTSGGDYNEQFF.

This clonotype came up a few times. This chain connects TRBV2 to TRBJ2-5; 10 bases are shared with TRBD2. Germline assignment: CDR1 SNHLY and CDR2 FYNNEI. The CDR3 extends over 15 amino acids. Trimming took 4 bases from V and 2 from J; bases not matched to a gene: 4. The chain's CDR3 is CASSGLAGSQETQYF. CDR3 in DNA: TGTGCCAGCAGTGGACTAGCGGGTTCACAAGAGACCCAGTACTTC.

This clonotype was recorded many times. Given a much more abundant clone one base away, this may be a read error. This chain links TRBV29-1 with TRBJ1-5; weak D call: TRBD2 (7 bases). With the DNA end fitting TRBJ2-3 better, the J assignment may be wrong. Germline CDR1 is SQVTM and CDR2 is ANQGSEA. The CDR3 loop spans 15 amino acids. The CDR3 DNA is TGCAGCGTTGGGGCTGGGGGGGGCGTGGGTCAGCCCCAGTATTTT. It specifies CSVGAGGGVGQPQYF.

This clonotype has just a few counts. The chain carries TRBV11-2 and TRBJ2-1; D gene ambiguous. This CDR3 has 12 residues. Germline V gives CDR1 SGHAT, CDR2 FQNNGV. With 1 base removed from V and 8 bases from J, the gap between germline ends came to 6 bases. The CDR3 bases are TGTGCCAGCAGCTTAGTCCAGTATGAGCAGTTCTTC. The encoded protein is CASSLVQYEQFF.

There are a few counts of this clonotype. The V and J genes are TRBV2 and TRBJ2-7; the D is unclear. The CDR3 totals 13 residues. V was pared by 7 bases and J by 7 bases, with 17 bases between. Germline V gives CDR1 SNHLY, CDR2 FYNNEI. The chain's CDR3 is CASMATVLQEQYV. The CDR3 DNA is TGTGCCAGCATGGCCACAGTTCTCCAAGAGCAGTACGTC.

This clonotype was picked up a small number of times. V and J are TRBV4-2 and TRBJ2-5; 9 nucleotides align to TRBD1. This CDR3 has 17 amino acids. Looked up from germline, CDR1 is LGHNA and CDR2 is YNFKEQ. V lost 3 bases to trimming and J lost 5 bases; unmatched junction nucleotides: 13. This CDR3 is CASSQGTGLDSGETQYF. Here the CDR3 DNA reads TGTGCCAGCAGCCAGGGGACAGGGTTGGATAGTGGTGAGACCCAGTACTTC.

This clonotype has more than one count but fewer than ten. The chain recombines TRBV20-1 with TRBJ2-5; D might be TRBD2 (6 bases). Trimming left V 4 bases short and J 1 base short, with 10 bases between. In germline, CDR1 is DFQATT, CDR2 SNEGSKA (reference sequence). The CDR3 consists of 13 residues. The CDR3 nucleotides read TGCAGTGCTATTCGGGACTCCCAAGAGACCCAGTACTTC. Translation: CSAIRDSQETQYF.

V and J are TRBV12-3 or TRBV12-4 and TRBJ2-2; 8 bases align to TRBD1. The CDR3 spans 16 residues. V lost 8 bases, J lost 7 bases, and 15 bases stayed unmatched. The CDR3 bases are TGTGCCAGCTTCTTCGATGGACAGGGTTGGGGCGGGGAGCTGTTTTTT. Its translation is CASFFDGQGWGGELFF.

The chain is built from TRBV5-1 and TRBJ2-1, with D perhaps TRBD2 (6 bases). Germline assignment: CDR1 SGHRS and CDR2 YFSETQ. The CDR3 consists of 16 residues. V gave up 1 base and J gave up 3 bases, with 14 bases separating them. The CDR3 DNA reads TGCGCCAGCAGCTTGAGACTAGGACCCTACTACAATGAGCAGTTCTTC. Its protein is CASSLRLGPYYNEQFF.

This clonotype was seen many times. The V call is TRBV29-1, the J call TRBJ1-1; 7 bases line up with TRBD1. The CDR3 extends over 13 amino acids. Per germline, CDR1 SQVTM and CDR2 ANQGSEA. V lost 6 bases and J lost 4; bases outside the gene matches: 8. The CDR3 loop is CSVGGQMGTEAFF. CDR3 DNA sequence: TGCAGCGTGGGGGGACAGATGGGCACTGAAGCTTTCTTT. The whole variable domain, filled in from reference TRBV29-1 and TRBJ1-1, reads SAVISQKPSRDICQRGTSLTIQCQVDSQVTMMFWYRQQPGQSLTLIATANQGSEATYESGFVIDKFPISRPNLTFSTLTVSNMSPEDSSIYLCSVGGQMGTEAFFGQGTRLTVV.

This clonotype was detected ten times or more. The chain's CDR3 is CASSRRDGGYTF. Here the CDR3 DNA reads TGTGCCAGCAGCAGAAGGGACGGAGGCTACACCTTC. The chain couples TRBV5-5 to TRBJ1-2; a weak D match, TRBD1 (5 bases). The CDR3 consists of 12 residues. V gave up 4 bases and J gave up 8 bases, with 12 bases separating them. CDR1 is SGHKS and CDR2 is YYEKEE in the germline V gene (reference sequence).

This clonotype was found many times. CDR3 amino acids: CASSSSGSGSYEQYF. In DNA form, the CDR3 reads TGTGCCAGCAGCAGTAGCGGGAGTGGGTCCTACGAGCAGTACTTC. The rearrangement joins TRBV27 to TRBJ2-7; the match to TRBD2 covers 9 bases. This CDR3 spans 15 amino acids. The V gene's germline CDR1 is MNHEY and CDR2 SMNVEV (reference sequence). V lost 6 bases, J lost 1 base, and 7 bases stayed unmatched.

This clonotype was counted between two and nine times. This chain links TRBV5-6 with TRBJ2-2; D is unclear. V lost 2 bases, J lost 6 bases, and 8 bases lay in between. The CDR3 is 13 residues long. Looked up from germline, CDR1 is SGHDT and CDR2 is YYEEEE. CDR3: CASSFTASGELFF. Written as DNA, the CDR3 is TGTGCCAGCAGCTTTACCGCCTCCGGGGAGCTGTTTTTT.

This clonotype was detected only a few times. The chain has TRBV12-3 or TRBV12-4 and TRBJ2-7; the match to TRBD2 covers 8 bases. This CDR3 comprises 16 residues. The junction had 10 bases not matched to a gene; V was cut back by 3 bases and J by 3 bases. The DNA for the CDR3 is TGTGCCAGCAGTTTGGGAGGACTGGCGGGGGGCTACGAGCAGTACGTC. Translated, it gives CASSLGGLAGGYEQYV.

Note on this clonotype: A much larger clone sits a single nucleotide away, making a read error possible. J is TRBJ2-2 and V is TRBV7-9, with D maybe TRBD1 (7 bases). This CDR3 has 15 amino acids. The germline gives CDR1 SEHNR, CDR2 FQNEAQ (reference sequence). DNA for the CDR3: TGTGCCAGCACCCCGGGGGACAGAGACACCGGGAAGCTGTTTTTT. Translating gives CASTPGDRDTGKLFF.

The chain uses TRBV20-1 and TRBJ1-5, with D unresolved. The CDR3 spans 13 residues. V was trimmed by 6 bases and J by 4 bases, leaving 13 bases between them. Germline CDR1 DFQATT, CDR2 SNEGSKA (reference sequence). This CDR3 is CSAWGFGNQPQHF. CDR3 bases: TGCAGTGCGTGGGGATTCGGAAATCAGCCCCAGCATTTT.

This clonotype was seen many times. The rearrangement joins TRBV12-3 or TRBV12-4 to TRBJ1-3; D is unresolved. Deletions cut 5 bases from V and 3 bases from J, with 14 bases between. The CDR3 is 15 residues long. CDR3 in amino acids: CASSPLGSVGNTIYF. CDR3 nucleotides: TGTGCCAGCAGTCCACTGGGATCGGTTGGAAACACCATATATTTT.

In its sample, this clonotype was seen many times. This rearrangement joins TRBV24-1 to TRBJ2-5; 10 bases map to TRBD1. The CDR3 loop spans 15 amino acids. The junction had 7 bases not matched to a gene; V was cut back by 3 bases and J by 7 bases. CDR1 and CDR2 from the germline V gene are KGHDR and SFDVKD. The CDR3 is CATSDGTGDLGTQYF. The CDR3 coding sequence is TGTGCCACCAGTGATGGGACAGGGGATCTGGGGACCCAGTACTTC.

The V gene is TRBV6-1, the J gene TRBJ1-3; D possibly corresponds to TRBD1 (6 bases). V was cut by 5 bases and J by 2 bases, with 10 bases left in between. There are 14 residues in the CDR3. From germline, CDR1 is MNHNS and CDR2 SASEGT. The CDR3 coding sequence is TGTGCCAGCAGTAGCGGGGGCGCTGGAAACACCATATATTTT. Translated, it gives CASSSGGAGNTIYF.

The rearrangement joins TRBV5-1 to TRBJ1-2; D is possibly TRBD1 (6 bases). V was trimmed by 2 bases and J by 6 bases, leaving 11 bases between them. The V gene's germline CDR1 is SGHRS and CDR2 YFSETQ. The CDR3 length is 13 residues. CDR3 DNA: TGCGCCAGCAGCTTTTCAGGGGACGATGGCTACACCTTC. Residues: CASSFSGDDGYTF.

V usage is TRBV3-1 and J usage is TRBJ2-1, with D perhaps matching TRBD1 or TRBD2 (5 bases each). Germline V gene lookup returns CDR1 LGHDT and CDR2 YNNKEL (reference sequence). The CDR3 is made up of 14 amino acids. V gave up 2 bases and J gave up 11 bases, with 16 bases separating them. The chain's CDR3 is CASSQPGTYRKQFF. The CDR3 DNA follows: TGTGCCAGCAGCCAACCCGGGACGTATAGGAAGCAGTTCTTC.

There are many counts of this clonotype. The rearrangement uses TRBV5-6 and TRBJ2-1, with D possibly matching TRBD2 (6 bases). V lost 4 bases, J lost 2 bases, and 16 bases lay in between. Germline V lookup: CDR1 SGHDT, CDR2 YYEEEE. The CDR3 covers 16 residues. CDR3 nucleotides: TGTGCCAGCAGCCCATTCTCGGCTAGCGCCTACAATGAGCAGTTCTTC. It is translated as CASSPFSASAYNEQFF.